The T cell receptor (beta chain) under discussion was sequenced for a study of post-analysis software for immune sequencing data (dated by TCRdb to about 2015). Background for the entire study: The recorded disease courses included relapsing-remitting, secondary progressive and progressive-relapsing multiple sclerosis, and some patients had no subtype annotation. The patient repertoires were compared against 11 previously published healthy control repertoires obtained from donors aged roughly 6 to 25 years. A subset of samples was prepared in parallel using single-end sample barcoding, then pooled and co-amplified after Illumina adapter ligation. General findings and caveats noted by the study authors: The multiple sclerosis patient group was slightly younger than the control group. Direct clustering with F measure showed strong co-clustering of samples prepared in the same batch, prompting a batch-effect correction. Four to six TRBV segments, including TRBV5-6, TRBV5-1 and TRBV20-1, were significantly more frequent in patients than controls. Multiple sclerosis patients had significantly lower normalized Chao1 diversity than controls, a result that suggests substantial peripheral T-cell clonal expansion.

Library preparation used PCR. The sequencer listed for this sample is Illumina HiSeq 2500. To reduce PCR and sequencing biases, unique molecular identifiers were built into the TCR beta cDNA libraries. Roughly 0.5 million cDNA molecules were obtained per 1 to 10 million input T cells, so each molecule approximated one T cell. The patient libraries were prepared and sequenced using the same protocol as the earlier healthy control dataset. Within a given batch, samples were prepared together, multiplexed and sequenced on the same HiSeq lane. The published analysis was carried out like this. MIGEC handled the raw barcoded reads, throwing out single-read molecular identifier groups before consensus assembly and CDR3 extraction. Clonotype tables were post-analysed with VDJtools, and diversity was normalized by down-sampling all datasets to the smallest sample size. In repertoire overlap clustering, CDR3 amino acid sequences, but not nucleotide sequences, were matched to correct batch-related cross-sample contamination. TCRdb reran the public reads through fastp at Q25 and MiXCR, keeping productive beta chains. Records with the same CDR3 protein are collapsed into one entry carrying the most frequent genes and DNA. The V and J calls and clone size come from TCRdb's table, not from the authors' own analysis. The sample table contains some 690,000 distinct CDR3 sequences; only one count was recorded for 30% of them. The biggest ten clones account for approximately 0.6% of the sample.

TCR beta repertoires were profiled from peripheral blood of about a dozen young patients with multiple sclerosis to demonstrate the VDJtools post-analysis software. Multiple sclerosis patients were children and adolescents aged roughly 6 to 16 years. For CDR1 and CDR2, the germline V gene (reference sequence) lists MNHNY and SVGAGI. The CDR3, cysteine through phenylalanine, is 13 amino acids long. Only CDR3 DNA remains: 39 bases, in frame from the first base. Note on this clonotype: Its cognate antigen has yet to be identified. No base qualities exist here, and no much larger clone lies one base off it.

The chain is made from TRBV6-6 and TRBJ1-2; TRBD1 is a weak D gene call, 5 bases matching. Material: blood. The sequence was collected from a girl aged 5 to 17 with multiple sclerosis. DNA sequence: TGTGCTGCCGGGGGGACCATTAACTATGGCTACACCTTC. The translation is CAAGGTINYGYTF.